These 21 T cell receptor beta chains were all obtained from the same sample, sequenced in a study of a mutant IDH1 vaccine in newly diagnosed glioma. Time point defined: baseline, week 1 (first vaccination visit). Stated treatment: pre-vaccination baseline after standard-of-care therapy. TCRdb's copy holds only in-frame clones and misses some; the assay was immunoSEQ multiplex PCR. The table includes around 33,000 clones, about four fifths detected once. The source material was peripheral blood mononuclear cells (PBMCs), sampled from a glioma patient treated with radiotherapy, temozolomide or both. The receptor set was obtained from a man aged 45-65 years with glioma. Some clones in this sample may be carry-over from other donors' samples.

The chain couples TRBV19 to TRBJ1-5; 8 bases map to TRBD1. This CDR3 comprises 16 residues. The V gene's germline CDR1 is LNHDA and CDR2 SQIVND (reference sequence). The trim removed 6 bases at V and 0 bases at J, leaving 7 bases unmatched. The CDR3 reads CASRAQGANSNQPQHF. In nucleotides, the CDR3 is TGTGCCAGTAGGGCCCAGGGGGCGAATAGCAATCAGCCCCAGCATTTT.

V gene TRBV6-5 combines with J gene TRBJ1-4, with D possibly matching TRBD1 (6 bases). V lost 8 bases and J 3 bases, leaving 10 bases between the germline ends. Germline V gives CDR1 MNHEY, CDR2 SVGAGI. This CDR3 contains 13 residues. CDR3 protein: CASARTANEKLFF. The CDR3 DNA follows: TGTGCCAGCGCTAGGACAGCTAATGAAAAACTGTTTTTT.

The chain combines TRBV7-8 with TRBJ2-2; D gene unclear. CDR1 is SGHVS and CDR2 is FQNEAQ in the germline V gene. This CDR3 has 16 amino acids. V lost 1 base and J lost 1, with 10 bases in between. CDR3 sequence reads: CASSLVDPGNTGELFF. The CDR3 region has the DNA TGTGCCAGCAGCTTAGTTGACCCGGGGAACACCGGGGAGCTGTTTTTT.

The rearrangement links TRBV6-5 to TRBJ2-7, with D possibly matching TRBD1 (5 bases). The V end was cut by 3 bases, the J end by 0 bases, with 9 bases between. Germline lookup yields CDR1 MNHEY and CDR2 SVGAGI. This CDR3 contains 14 residues. CDR3 sequence reads: CASSYRGLSYEQYF. The CDR3 DNA reads as TGTGCCAGCAGTTATAGGGGTCTCTCCTACGAGCAGTACTTC.

The V gene is TRBV15, the J gene TRBJ1-4; no definite D call. Germline V gives CDR1 LNHNV, CDR2 YYDKDF (reference sequence). CDR3 size: 15 residues. Trimming shortened V by 0 bases and J by 4 bases, and 9 bases separated the two germline ends. CDR3 sequence: CATSRDNSGNEKLFF. CDR3 in DNA: TGTGCCACCAGCAGAGATAACTCGGGTAATGAAAAACTGTTTTTT.

This chain links TRBV6-5 with TRBJ1-2; D remains ambiguous. This CDR3 is 14 amino acids long. V lost 6 bases, J lost 4 bases, and 15 bases lay in between. The germline CDR1 and CDR2 sequences are MNHEY and SVGAGI. For the CDR3, the DNA is TGTGCCAGCAGCTCGCCGGGATCTCTCTATGGCTACACCTTC. Translating it yields CASSSPGSLYGYTF.

The rearrangement uses TRBV2 and TRBJ2-2, with TRBD1 as a possible D gene (7 bases). CDR1 and CDR2 (germline): SNHLY, FYNNEI. The ends were cut back, 9 bases at V and 1 base at J, with 15 bases in the middle. This CDR3 is 15 amino acids long. Written as DNA, the CDR3 is TGTGCCAGTATCCCAGGGGGGCTGAACACCGGGGAGCTGTTTTTT. Amino acid sequence: CASIPGGLNTGELFF.

The chain uses TRBV6-5 and TRBJ2-7; the D gene is possibly TRBD1 (5 bases). V was trimmed by 4 bases and J by 4 bases, leaving 17 bases between them. This CDR3 region has 15 residues. The germline CDR1 and CDR2 sequences are MNHEY and SVGAGI. The chain's CDR3 is CASSSMTVDPYEQYF. The CDR3 DNA is TGTGCCAGCAGTTCCATGACAGTTGATCCTTACGAGCAGTACTTC.

V and J are TRBV2 and TRBJ2-5; D uncertain. V lost 8 bases and J 0 bases, leaving 4 bases between the germline ends. Germline lookup yields CDR1 SNHLY and CDR2 FYNNEI. The CDR3 runs to 11 residues. The CDR3 reads CASRDQETQYF. Written as DNA, the CDR3 is TGTGCCAGCCGGGACCAAGAGACCCAGTACTTC.

This chain links TRBV5-4 with TRBJ1-1; D is ambiguous. The CDR3 runs 9 residues. CDR1 is SGHNT and CDR2 is YYREEE in the germline V gene (reference sequence). The ends were cut back, 6 bases at V and 10 bases at J, with 7 bases in the middle. Written as DNA, the CDR3 is TGTGCCAGCAACACCGGAGCTTTCTTT. As protein: CASNTGAFF. Drawing the rest from reference TRBV5-4 and TRBJ1-1, the complete variable domain is ETGVTQSPTHLIKTRGQQVTLRCSSQSGHNTVSWYQQALGQGPQFIFQYYREEENGRGNFPPRFSGLQFPNYSSELNVNALELDDSALYLCASNTGAFFGQGTRLTVV.

The chain is built from TRBV5-6 and TRBJ2-5; 7 bases map to TRBD2. Germline V gene data show CDR1 as SGHDT and CDR2 as YYEEEE. The trim removed 0 bases at V and 6 bases at J, leaving 8 bases unmatched. This CDR3 region has 15 residues. In DNA, the CDR3 is TGTGCCAGCAGCTTGGGGCGCGGGAGCTACAAGACCCAGTACTTC. Protein product: CASSLGRGSYKTQYF.

The genes are TRBV25-1 and TRBJ2-3; D not resolved. The CDR3 extends over 13 amino acids. V gave up 2 bases and J gave up 6 bases, with 9 bases separating them. Germline-derived CDR1 and CDR2 are MGHDK and SYGVNS. The CDR3 DNA is TGTGCCAGCAGTGAAGGAAGAGCGGATACGCAGTATTTT. This sequence encodes CASSEGRADTQYF.

The chain employs TRBV7-2 and TRBJ2-7; no firm D call. V was trimmed by 5 bases and J by 3 bases, leaving 8 bases between them. Germline lookup yields CDR1 SGHTA and CDR2 FQGNSA. This CDR3 has 12 amino acids. CDR3 amino acids: CASSLSDYEQYF. CDR3 nucleotide sequence: TGTGCCAGCAGCCTGTCAGACTACGAGCAGTACTTC.

The J gene is TRBJ2-7, the V gene TRBV18; TRBD2 agrees at 11 bases. Per germline, CDR1 KGHSH and CDR2 LQKENI. V was clipped by 2 bases and J by 0 bases; unmatched bases: 3. CDR3 length equals 16 residues. The CDR3 DNA reads as TGTGCCAGCTCACCAAGGGGACTAGCGGACTCCTACGAGCAGTACTTC. This encodes CASSPRGLADSYEQYF.

The rearrangement joins TRBV7-9 to TRBJ1-4; perhaps TRBD1 as D (5 bases). Per the germline V gene, CDR1 is SEHNR and CDR2 is FQNEAQ (reference sequence). The CDR3 covers 14 residues. Between the trimmed V and J ends, which lost 0 bases and 11 bases, there was a span of 13 bases. The CDR3 spells CASSLALGDGKLFF. The CDR3 DNA reads TGTGCCAGCAGCTTAGCGCTTGGGGACGGGAAACTGTTTTTT.

The J gene is TRBJ1-4, the V gene TRBV7-6, with D uncertain. Trimming pared 5 bases from V and 7 bases from J, leaving 14 bases between. CDR3 length: 14 residues. Germline V CDR1 and CDR2: SGHVS, FNYEAQ. CDR3 nucleotides: TGTGCCAGCAGCCCTCAGGCGGGAGGTGAAAAACTGTTTTTT. Amino acid sequence: CASSPQAGGEKLFF. Full variable domain (missing parts from reference TRBV7-6 and TRBJ1-4): GAGVSQSPRYKVTKRGQDVALRCDPISGHVSLYWYRQALGQGPEFLTYFNYEAQQDKSGLPNDRFSAERPEGSISTLTIQRTEQRDSAMYRCASSPQAGGEKLFFGSGTQLSVL.

The genes are TRBV19 and TRBJ2-5; no firm D call. Germline V gene sequence: CDR1 LNHDA, CDR2 SQIVND (reference sequence). Trimming left V 6 bases short and J 0 bases short, with 14 bases between. This CDR3 comprises 15 residues. CDR3 nucleotide sequence: TGTGCCAGTAGCCAGCGTCAGTGGTACCAAGAGACCCAGTACTTC. This codes for CASSQRQWYQETQYF.

J is TRBJ1-4 and V is TRBV6-5; 9 bases are a match to TRBD1. This CDR3 is built from 13 residues. Germline-derived CDR1 and CDR2 are MNHEY and SVGAGI. Germline trimming cut 6 bases from V and 8 bases from J; bases unmatched to any gene: 4. The DNA for the CDR3 is TGTGCCAGCAGCCGGGACAGGGCCGAAAAACTGTTTTTT. Amino acid sequence: CASSRDRAEKLFF.

The V and J genes are TRBV7-2 and TRBJ1-1; TRBD1 might be the D (6 bases). CDR3 size: 16 residues. Trimming cost V 5 bases and J 0 bases, with 16 bases left between them. Per the germline V gene, CDR1 is SGHTA and CDR2 is FQGNSA. CDR3 sequence (DNA): TGTGCCAGCAGCCGCAATCGACAGGCCCTGAACACTGAAGCTTTCTTT. Protein: CASSRNRQALNTEAFF. The complete variable domain, with remaining parts taken from reference TRBV7-2 and TRBJ1-1, reads GAGVSQSPSNKVTEKGKDVELRCDPISGHTALYWYRQSLGQGLEFLIYFQGNSAPDKSGLPSDRFSAERTGGSVSTLTIQRTQQEDSAVYLCASSRNRQALNTEAFFGQGTRLTVV.

The chain carries TRBV30 and TRBJ2-5, with unresolved D. This CDR3 spans 11 amino acids. The germline CDR1 and CDR2 sequences are GTSNPN and SVGIG (reference sequence). With 4 bases removed from V and 2 bases from J, the gap between germline ends came to 5 bases. The CDR3 DNA sequence: TGTGCCTGGAAAGTGCAAGAGACCCAGTACTTC. Amino acids: CAWKVQETQYF.

This clone was observed a single time. The rearrangement uses TRBV7-2 and TRBJ1-1; no clear D. The CDR3 runs to 15 residues. Deletions cut 3 bases from V and 3 bases from J, with 14 bases between. Germline-derived CDR1 and CDR2 are SGHTA and FQGNSA. CDR3 DNA: TGTGCCAGCAGCTTTTTAGCCGGCCGGGACACTGAAGCTTTCTTT. This sequence encodes CASSFLAGRDTEAFF.